Sequencing of this T cell receptor beta chain was carried out in a study of cytomegalovirus exposure and HLA in healthy donors. With regard to this clone: The antigen remains unidentified.

The CDR3 sequence is 16 residues long. Trimming cost V 5 bases and J 2 bases; bases outside gene matches: 10. Germline CDR1 and CDR2: MGHRA and YSYEKL. The study's findings and limits: Within a later analysis, the majority of CMV-associated TCR beta chains appeared HLA-restricted.

The PCR used 60 Vbeta and 13 Jbeta primers. The table came from immunoSEQ multiplex PCR; TCRdb's copy has only in-frame clones and leaves some out. The data show about 140,000 clones, 75% to 90% seen once. Sequences were obtained from PBMCs. The TCR originated in a middle-aged man in good health and CMV-seronegative. The chain couples TRBV4-1 to TRBJ2-3; 7 nucleotides line up with TRBD2. CDR3 protein: CASSEREIGNTDTQYF. CDR3 DNA sequence: TGCGCCAGCAGCGAGCGGGAAATTGGTAACACAGATACGCAGTATTTT.